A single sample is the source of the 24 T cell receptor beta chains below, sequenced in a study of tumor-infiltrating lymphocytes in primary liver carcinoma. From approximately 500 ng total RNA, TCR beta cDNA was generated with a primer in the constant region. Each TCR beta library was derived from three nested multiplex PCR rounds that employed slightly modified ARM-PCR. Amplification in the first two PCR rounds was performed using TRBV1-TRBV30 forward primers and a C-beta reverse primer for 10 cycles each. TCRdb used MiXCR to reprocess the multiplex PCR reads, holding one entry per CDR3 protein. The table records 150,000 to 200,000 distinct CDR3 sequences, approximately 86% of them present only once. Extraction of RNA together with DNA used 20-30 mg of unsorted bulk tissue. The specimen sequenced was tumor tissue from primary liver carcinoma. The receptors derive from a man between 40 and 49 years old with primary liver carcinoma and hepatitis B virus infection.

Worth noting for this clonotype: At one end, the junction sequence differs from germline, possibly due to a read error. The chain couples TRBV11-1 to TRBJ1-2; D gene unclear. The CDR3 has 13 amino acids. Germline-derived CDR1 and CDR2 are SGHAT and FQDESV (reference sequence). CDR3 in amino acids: CASSLVNNYGYTF. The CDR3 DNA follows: TGTGCCAGCAGCTTGGTTAATAACTATGGCTACACGTTC.

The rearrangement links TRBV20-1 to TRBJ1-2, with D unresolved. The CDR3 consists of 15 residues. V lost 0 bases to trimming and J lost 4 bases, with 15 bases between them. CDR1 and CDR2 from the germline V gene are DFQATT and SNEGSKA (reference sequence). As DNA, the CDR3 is TGCAGTGCTAGAGATACCCGGACCCGACTCTATGGCTACACCTTC. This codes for CSARDTRTRLYGYTF.

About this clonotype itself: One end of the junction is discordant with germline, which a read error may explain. The DNA for the CDR3 is TGTGCCAACAGTGATCCCCGGCAGGGGGTAAGGGCCCAGTACTTC. Residues: CANSDPRQGVRAQYF. V is TRBV6-1 and J is TRBJ2-5; the match to TRBD1 covers 7 bases. Germline V gene sequence: CDR1 MNHNS, CDR2 SASEGT. The CDR3 totals 15 residues.

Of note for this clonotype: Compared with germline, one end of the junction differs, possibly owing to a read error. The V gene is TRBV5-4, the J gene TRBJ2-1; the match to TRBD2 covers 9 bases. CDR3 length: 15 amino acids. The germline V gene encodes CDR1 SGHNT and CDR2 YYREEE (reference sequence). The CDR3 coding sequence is TGTGCCAGTAGCTTACTAGCGGGCCCCTACAATGAGCACTTCTTC. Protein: CASSLLAGPYNEHFF.

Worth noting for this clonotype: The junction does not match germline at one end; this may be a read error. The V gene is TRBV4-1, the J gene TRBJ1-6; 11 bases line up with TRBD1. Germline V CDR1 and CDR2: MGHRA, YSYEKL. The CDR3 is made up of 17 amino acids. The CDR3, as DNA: TGCGCCAGCAGCCAGGACAGGGGGCGGTCTATGAATTCACCCTTCCACTTC. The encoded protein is CASSQDRGRSMNSPFHF.

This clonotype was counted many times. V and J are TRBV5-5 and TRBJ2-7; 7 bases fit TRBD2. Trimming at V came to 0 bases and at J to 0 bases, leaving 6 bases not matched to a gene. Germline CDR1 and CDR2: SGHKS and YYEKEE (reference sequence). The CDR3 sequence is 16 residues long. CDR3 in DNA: TGTGCCAGCAGCTTGGTACTAGCGAAGAGCTCCTACGAGCAGTACTTC. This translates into CASSLVLAKSSYEQYF.

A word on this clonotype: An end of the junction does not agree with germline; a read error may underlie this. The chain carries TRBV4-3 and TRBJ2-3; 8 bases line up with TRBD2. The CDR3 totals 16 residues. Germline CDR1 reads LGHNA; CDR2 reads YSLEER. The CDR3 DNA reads TGCGCCAGCATCCAAGAGCTAAGCGGGGGACCTGATACGCAGTATTTT. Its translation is CASIQELSGGPDTQYF.

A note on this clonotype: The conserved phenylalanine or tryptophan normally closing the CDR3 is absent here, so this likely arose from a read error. CDR3 sequence (DNA): TGCAGTGCTAGAGCCCTACAGGCTGGGGCCAATCAGCCCCAGCATTCT. Translated, it gives CSARALQAGANQPQHS. This chain joins TRBV20-1 and TRBJ1-5, with D possibly being TRBD1 (5 bases). The CDR3 runs to 16 residues. Germline V gives CDR1 DFQATT, CDR2 SNEGSKA (reference sequence). Trimming removed 1 base at V and 3 bases at J, with 16 bases between.

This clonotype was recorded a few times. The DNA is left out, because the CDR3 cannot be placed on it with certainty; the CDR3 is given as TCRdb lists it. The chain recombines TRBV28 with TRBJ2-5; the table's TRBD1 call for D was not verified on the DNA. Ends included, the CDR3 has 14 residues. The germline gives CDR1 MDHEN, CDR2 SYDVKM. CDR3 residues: CASSRDVGQGTQYF.

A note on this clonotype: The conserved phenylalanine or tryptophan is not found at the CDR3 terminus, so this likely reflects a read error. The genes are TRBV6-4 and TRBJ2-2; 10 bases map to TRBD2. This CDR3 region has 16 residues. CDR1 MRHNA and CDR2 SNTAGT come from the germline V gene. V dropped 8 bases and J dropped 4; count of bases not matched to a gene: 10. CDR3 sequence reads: CASSHTGLAITGELFS. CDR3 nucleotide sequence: TGTGCCAGCTCCCATACGGGACTAGCGATCACCGGGGAGCTGTTTTCT.

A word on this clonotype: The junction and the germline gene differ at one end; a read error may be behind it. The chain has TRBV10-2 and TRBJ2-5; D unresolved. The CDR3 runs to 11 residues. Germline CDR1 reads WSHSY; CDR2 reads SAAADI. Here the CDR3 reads CASRHQEIQYF. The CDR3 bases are TGCGCCAGCAGACATCAAGAGATCCAGTACTTC.

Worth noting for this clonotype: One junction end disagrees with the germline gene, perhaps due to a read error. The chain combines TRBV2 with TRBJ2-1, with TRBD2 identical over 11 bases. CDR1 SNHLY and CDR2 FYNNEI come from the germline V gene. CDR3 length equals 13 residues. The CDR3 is CTSELAGEGEQFF. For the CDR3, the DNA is TGTACCAGCGAACTAGCGGGAGAGGGTGAGCAGTTCTTC.

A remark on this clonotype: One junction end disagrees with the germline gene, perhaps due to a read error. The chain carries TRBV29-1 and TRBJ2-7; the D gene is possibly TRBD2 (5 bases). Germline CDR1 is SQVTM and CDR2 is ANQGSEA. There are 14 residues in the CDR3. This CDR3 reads CSVVTGVPGYEQYF. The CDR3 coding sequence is TGCAGCGTTGTAACCGGGGTTCCTGGCTACGAACAGTACTTC.

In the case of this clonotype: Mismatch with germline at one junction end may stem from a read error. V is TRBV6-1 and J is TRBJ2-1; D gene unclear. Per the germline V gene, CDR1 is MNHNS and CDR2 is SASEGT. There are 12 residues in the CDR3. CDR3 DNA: TGTGCCAGCACTCCGTCCTACAACGAGCAGTTCTTC. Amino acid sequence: CASTPSYNEQFF.

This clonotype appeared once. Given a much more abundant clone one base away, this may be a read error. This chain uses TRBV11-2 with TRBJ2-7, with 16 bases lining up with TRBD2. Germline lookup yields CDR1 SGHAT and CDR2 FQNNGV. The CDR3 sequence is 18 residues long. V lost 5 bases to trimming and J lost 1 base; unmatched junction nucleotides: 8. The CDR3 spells CASSPEGTSGGASYEQYF. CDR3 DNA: TGTGCCAGCAGCCCTGAAGGGACTAGCGGGGGGGCTTCCTACGAGCAGTACTTC.

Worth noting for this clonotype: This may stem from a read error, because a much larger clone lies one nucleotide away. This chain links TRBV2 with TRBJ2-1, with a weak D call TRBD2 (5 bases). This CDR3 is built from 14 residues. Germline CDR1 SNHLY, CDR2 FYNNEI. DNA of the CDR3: TGTGCCAGCAGTGGTTTAGCGTCTTACAATGAGGAGTTCTTC. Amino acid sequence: CASSGLASYNEEFF.

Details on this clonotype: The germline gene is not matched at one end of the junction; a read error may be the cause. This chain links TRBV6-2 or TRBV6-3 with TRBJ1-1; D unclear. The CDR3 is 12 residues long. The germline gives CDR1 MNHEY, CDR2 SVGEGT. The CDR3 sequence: CASSYRETETFF. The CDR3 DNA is TGTGCCAGCAGTTACAGGGAGACTGAAACTTTCTTT.

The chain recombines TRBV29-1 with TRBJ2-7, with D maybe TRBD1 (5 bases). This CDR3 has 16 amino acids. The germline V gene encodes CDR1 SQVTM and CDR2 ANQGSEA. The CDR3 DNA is TGCGGCGCCATGACTTCTGGAACAGGCACTCCCTACGAGCAGTACTTC. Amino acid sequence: CGAMTSGTGTPYEQYF.

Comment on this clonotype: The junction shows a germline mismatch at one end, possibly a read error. CDR3 in amino acids: CSFFRDTESGANVLTF. CDR3 nucleotide sequence: TGCAGCTTTTTCCGGGACACAGAATCTGGGGCCAACGTCCTGACGTTC. The chain links TRBV29-1 to TRBJ2-6; tentatively, D is TRBD1 (6 bases). The length of the CDR3 is 16 residues. Germline-derived CDR1 and CDR2 are SQVTM and ANQGSEA. Looking up the rest from reference TRBV29-1 and TRBJ2-6 gives the full variable domain: SAVISQKPSRDICQRGTSLTIQCQVDSQVTMMFWYRQQPGQSLTLIATANQGSEATYESGFVIDKFPISRPNLTFSTLTVSNMSPEDSSIYLCSFFRDTESGANVLTFGAGSRLTVL.

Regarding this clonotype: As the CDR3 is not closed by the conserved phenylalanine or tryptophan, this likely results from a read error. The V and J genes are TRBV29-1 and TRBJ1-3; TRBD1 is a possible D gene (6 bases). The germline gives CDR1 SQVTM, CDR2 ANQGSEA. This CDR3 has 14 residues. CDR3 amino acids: CSVLDRSSVNTIYL. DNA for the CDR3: TGCAGCGTCCTCGACAGGAGCTCTGTAAACACCATATATCTT.

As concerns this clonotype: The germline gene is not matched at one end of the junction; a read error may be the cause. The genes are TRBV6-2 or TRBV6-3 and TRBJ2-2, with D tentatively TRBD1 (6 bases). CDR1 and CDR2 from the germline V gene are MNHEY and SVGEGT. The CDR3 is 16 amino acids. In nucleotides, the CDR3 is TGTGCCAGCAGCCGATCCGGGACACCTTTCACCGGGGAACTGTTTTTT. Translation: CASSRSGTPFTGELFF.

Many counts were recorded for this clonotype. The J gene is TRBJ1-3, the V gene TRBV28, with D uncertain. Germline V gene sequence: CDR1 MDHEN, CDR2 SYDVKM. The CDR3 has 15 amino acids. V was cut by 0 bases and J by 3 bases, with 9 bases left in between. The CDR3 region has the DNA TGTGCCAGCAGTTTATGGTCGATTCGTGGAAACACCATATATTTT. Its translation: CASSLWSIRGNTIYF.

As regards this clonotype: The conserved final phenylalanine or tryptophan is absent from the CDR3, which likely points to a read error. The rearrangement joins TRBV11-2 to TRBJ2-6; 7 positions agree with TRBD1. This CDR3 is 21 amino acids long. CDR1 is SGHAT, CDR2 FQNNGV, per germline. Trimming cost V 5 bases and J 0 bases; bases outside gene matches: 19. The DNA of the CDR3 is TGTGCCAGCAGCATTGGGGGAGACAGGGACATTTCCCTCTCTGGGGCCAACGTCCTGACTTCC. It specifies CASSIGGDRDISLSGANVLTS.

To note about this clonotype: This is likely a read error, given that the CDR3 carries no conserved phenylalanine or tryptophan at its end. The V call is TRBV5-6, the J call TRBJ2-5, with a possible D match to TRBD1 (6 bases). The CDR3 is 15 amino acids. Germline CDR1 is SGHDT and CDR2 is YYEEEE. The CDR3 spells CTSGALNRVWETQYL. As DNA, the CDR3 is TGTACCAGCGGAGCCCTGAACAGGGTGTGGGAGACCCAGTACCTC.